One sample yielded the 9 T cell receptor beta chains listed below, sequenced in a study of blood T cell repertoires in COVID-19. The method was immunoSEQ multiplex PCR; TCRdb's version includes in-frame clones alone and lacks a portion of them. The sample shows 250,000 or so clones, about 90% of them seen only once. Sequencing was performed on peripheral blood. These receptors were obtained from a woman aged 55-70 years with acute or convalescent COVID-19.

This chain joins TRBV5-6 and TRBJ1-2, with 8 bases that match TRBD1. Germline V gives CDR1 SGHDT, CDR2 YYEEEE. Losses at the gene ends were 4 bases for V and 3 bases for J; bases not matched to a gene: 2. This CDR3 contains 13 residues. This chain's CDR3 is CASSKDRDYGYTF. The CDR3 nucleotides are TGTGCCAGCAGCAAGGACAGGGACTATGGCTACACCTTC.

The J gene is TRBJ2-3, the V gene TRBV7-2; D remains unclear. The germline V gene has CDR1 SGHTA and CDR2 FQGNSA. The CDR3 runs 13 residues. V lost 1 base to trimming and J lost 2 bases, with 4 bases between them. CDR3 loop: CASSLGYTDTQYF. The CDR3 coding sequence is TGTGCCAGCAGCTTAGGTTACACAGATACGCAGTATTTT.

V usage is TRBV29-1 and J usage is TRBJ2-7; 7 positions match TRBD1. Looked up from germline, CDR1 is SQVTM and CDR2 is ANQGSEA. The CDR3 sequence is 13 residues long. Losses at the gene ends were 4 bases for V and 3 bases for J; bases not matched to a gene: 6. The CDR3 loop is CSVVGGPRYEQYF. The CDR3 region has the DNA TGCAGCGTTGTAGGGGGCCCCCGCTACGAGCAGTACTTC.

Only one count was recorded for this clone. The chain couples TRBV7-2 to TRBJ2-7, with 10 bases identical to TRBD2. In germline, CDR1 is SGHTA, CDR2 FQGNSA. V was pared by 3 bases and J by 5 bases, with 7 bases of the junction left unmatched. The length of the CDR3 is 15 residues. This CDR3 reads CASSFSGRLFDEQYF. CDR3 nucleotides: TGTGCCAGCAGCTTTAGCGGGAGGTTATTTGACGAGCAGTACTTC.

The chain carries TRBV9 and TRBJ2-7, with 8 bases identical to TRBD2. The germline V gene has CDR1 SGDLS and CDR2 YYNGEE. CDR3 length: 14 residues. The junction had 14 bases not matched to a gene; V was cut back by 4 bases and J by 11 bases. In nucleotides, the CDR3 is TGTGCCAGCAGCAAATCCGGGACTAGGGAAAGCAAGTACTTC. Translation: CASSKSGTRESKYF. Drawing the rest from reference TRBV9 and TRBJ2-7, the complete variable domain is DSGVTQTPKHLITATGQRVTLRCSPRSGDLSVYWYQQSLDQGLQFLIQYYNGEERAKGNILERFSAQQFPDLHSELNLSSLELGDSALYFCASSKSGTRESKYFGPGTRLTVT.

The gene calls are TRBV7-2 and TRBJ2-1, with a tentative D call TRBD1 (5 bases). Germline CDR1 is SGHTA and CDR2 is FQGNSA. The V and J ends lost 5 bases and 9 bases respectively, with 14 bases between them. The CDR3 is 13 amino acids. The CDR3 DNA reads TGTGCCAGCAGCGGTGCAGGGCCGGGTGAGCAGTTCTTC. It is translated as CASSGAGPGEQFF. The full variable domain, completed using reference TRBV7-2 and TRBJ2-1, is GAGVSQSPSNKVTEKGKDVELRCDPISGHTALYWYRQSLGQGLEFLIYFQGNSAPDKSGLPSDRFSAERTGGSVSTLTIQRTQQEDSAVYLCASSGAGPGEQFFGPGTRLTVL.

The rearrangement links TRBV15 to TRBJ1-2; perhaps TRBD1 as D (5 bases). The V end was cut by 1 base, the J end by 0 bases, with 15 bases between. The CDR3 is 17 amino acids. Per germline, CDR1 LNHNV and CDR2 YYDKDF (reference sequence). The CDR3 here is CATSRGSSGPANYGYTF. Here the CDR3 DNA reads TGTGCCACCAGCAGAGGGTCTTCAGGGCCAGCTAACTATGGCTACACCTTC.

This chain links TRBV5-1 with TRBJ2-2, with 7 bases that match TRBD2. The CDR3 length is 13 residues. Germline V gene data show CDR1 as SGHRS and CDR2 as YFSETQ. The J segment lost 7 bases and the V segment lost 4 bases, leaving 4 bases of the junction unmatched. The CDR3 region has the DNA TGCGCCAGCAGCATCGGGACTAACGGGGAGCTGTTTTTT. It codes for CASSIGTNGELFF.

The chain combines TRBV12-3 or TRBV12-4 with TRBJ2-1; TRBD2 aligns across 11 bases. V shed 4 bases, J shed 12 bases, and the junction held 5 bases outside the gene matches. The CDR3 runs 13 residues. CDR3 in DNA: TGTGCCAGCAGTTCAGCTAGCGGGAGGAGGCAGTTCTTC. Amino acids: CASSSASGRRQFF.